This T cell receptor beta chain was sequenced during a study of shared clonotypes between healthy human individuals (dated by TCRdb to about 2020). About the investigation overall: Three men and a couple of women, aged 18 to 49 years, made up the cohort. Per donor, leukapheresis produced somewhere between about 0.94 and 8.9 billion PBMCs. To increase sequencing depth and limit assay-specific biases, TCR repertoire library preparation and sequencing were carried out by different laboratories using diverse techniques. Per donor, three plates each were used for CD4 naive and CD4 memory, two for CD8 naive, and one for CD8 memory. Blood TCR repertoires of roughly five healthy adults were deeply sequenced to estimate repertoire size and the extent of clonotype sharing between individuals. General findings and caveats noted by the study authors: Sampling was restricted to blood, and TCR repertoires in tissue are likely to differ from TCR repertoires in blood. Pairwise subsampling led to the expectation that sequencing depth would affect the degree of clonotype sharing among donors. Estimated clonotype richness was generally larger for naive than for memory subsets. Incomplete sequencing was indicated by rarefaction of sorted-subset datasets, despite the large sequencing depth. Compared with non-shared clonotypes, clonotypes shared by all four sorted-subset donors had higher generation probabilities. Across several donors, about 4.5% of naive CD4, approximately 3.6% of naive CD8, approximately 2.5% of memory CD4, and approximately 0.4% of memory CD8 clonotypes were shared. Because the study included a small number of donors, the genetic and exposure-history diversity represented was limited.

This clone was observed a few times. This receptor's antigen is unknown. Within one base of it there is no much larger clone, and no base qualities were kept. Using the deep immunoSEQ assay, multiplex PCR amplified TCR CDR3 regions from genomic DNA. Genomic DNA extracted from each cell subset was distributed evenly over all wells of several immunoSEQ 96-well plates, and each plate served as one replicate. Each replicate PCR for sorted subsets received about 200 ng genomic DNA, equal to about 30,000 T cell genomes. Purified libraries were quantified with a Qubit 3.0 fluorometer, sized on a Bioanalyzer 2100, and re-quantified with the KAPA Library Quantification kit. A separate single-read 150-cycle Illumina NextSeq 550 flow cell was used to sequence each immunoSEQ 96-well plate. Processing in the source paper ran as follows. Because the immunoSEQ output held only junctional sequences and lacked quality scores, the filtering could not match the filtering applied to full-length reads. To assign V/J genes and CDR3, sequences were annotated against IMGT germline references using PyIR, a Python wrapper for IgBLAST v1.9. Reads were removed for weak V/J assignments (E-value above 1e-6), missing CDR3, stop codons, out-of-frame junctions, or ambiguous translated residues. V3J clonotypes were defined as sequences sharing the same inferred V gene, J gene, and CDR3 amino acid sequence. To compute the percentage overlap between repertoires, the number of shared unique clonotypes was divided by the size of the smaller repertoire. Repertoire richness was assessed with RTK rarefaction, the Chao1 estimator, and Recon v2.1 estimates of unobserved clonotypes. Generation probabilities for all TCRbeta clonotypes obtained by the gDNA method from a handful of donors were computed using OLGA. The clones in this table, taken by TCRdb from immuneACCESS, are in-frame only. Not every clone is retained; where verified, under half of the shortfall comes from an unresolved V gene, and the cause of the rest is unknown. For V, J and clone size, that table is used; D and trimming come from the DNA. The sample has around 240,000 clones on record, 65% of them singletons. Around 10% of the sample rests with the top ten.

The donors were healthy, HIV-negative adults with no recently reported acute infections or vaccinations. Only Caucasian adults living in Nashville, Tennessee, USA were represented among the donors. CD4+ T cells were enriched through magnetic negative selection, after which naive cells were positively selected on CD45RA and the remaining negative fraction served as the memory subset. Blood was collected by leukapheresis, and PBMCs were isolated by Ficoll-Histopaque density gradient centrifugation and then cryopreserved in liquid nitrogen vapor phase. Purity and quantity of every magnetically sorted T cell population were checked by analytical flow cytometry. Genomic DNA was isolated from each sorted fraction and quantified by UV absorbance on a Nanodrop 2000c. The material sequenced was memory CD4+ T cells sorted from blood. This specimen's cell subset or site label, interpreted: CD45RA-negative fraction. The clonotype comes from a man aged 25-45 years in good health.

The DNA is as follows: TGTGCCACCGCGGGTGGGGGAGGGGGAAGTCGCAATCAGCCCCAGCATTTT. Its amino acids are CATAGGGGGSRNQPQHF. The rearrangement joined TRBV7-8 to TRBJ1-5; matching of 6 bases hints at TRBD1 as the D gene. Between the V and J ends, shortened by 10 bases and 2 bases respectively, the junction contains 24 bases. CDR3 length: 17 amino acids, cysteine to phenylalanine. The sequence is cut down to CDR3 DNA, 51 bases in frame from base 1. The CDR1 and CDR2 encoded by the germline V gene are SGHVS and FQNEAQ.